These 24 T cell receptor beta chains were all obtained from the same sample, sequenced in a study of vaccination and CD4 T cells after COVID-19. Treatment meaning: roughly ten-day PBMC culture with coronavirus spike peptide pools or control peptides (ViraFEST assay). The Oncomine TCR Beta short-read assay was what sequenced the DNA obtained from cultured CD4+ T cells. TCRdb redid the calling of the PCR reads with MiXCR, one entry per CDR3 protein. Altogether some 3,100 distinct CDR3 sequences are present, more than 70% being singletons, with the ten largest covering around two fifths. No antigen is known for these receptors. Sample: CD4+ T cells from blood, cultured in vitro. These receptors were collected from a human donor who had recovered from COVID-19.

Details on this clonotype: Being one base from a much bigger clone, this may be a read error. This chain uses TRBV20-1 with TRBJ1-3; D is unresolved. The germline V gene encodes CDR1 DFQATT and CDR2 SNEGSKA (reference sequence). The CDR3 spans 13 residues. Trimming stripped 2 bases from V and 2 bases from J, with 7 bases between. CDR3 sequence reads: CSARLATGNTIYF. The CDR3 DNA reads TGCAGTGCTAGATTGGCCACTGGAAACACCATATATTTT.

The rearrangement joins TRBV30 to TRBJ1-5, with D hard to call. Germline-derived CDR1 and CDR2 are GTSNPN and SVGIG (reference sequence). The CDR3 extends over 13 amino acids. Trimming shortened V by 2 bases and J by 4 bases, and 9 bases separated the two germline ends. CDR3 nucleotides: TGTGCCTGGAGTCAACAGAGTAATCAGCCCCAGCATTTT. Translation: CAWSQQSNQPQHF.

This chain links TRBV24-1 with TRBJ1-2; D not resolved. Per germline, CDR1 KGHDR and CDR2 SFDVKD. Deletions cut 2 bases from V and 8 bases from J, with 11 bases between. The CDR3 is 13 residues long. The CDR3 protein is CATSDSGIGGYTF. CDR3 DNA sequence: TGTGCCACCAGTGATTCGGGCATAGGAGGCTACACCTTC.

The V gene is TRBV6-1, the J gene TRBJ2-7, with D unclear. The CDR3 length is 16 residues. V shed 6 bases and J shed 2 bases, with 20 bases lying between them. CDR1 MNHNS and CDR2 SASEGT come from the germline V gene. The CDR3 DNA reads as TGTGCCAGCAGAGCCCGGTTGGGGATGGGAACCTACGAGCAGTACTTC. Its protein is CASRARLGMGTYEQYF.

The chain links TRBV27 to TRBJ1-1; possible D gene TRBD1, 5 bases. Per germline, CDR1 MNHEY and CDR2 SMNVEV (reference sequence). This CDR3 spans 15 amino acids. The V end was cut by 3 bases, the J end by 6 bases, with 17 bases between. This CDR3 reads CASSFQREGAAEAFF. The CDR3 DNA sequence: TGTGCCAGCAGTTTCCAACGAGAAGGGGCAGCTGAAGCTTTCTTT.

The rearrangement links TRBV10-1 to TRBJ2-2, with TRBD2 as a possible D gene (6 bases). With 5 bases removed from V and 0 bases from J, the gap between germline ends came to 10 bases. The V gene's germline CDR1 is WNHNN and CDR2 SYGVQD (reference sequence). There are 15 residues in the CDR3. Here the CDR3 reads CASSPGDANTGELFF. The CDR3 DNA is TGCGCCAGCAGTCCGGGGGATGCGAACACCGGGGAGCTGTTTTTT.

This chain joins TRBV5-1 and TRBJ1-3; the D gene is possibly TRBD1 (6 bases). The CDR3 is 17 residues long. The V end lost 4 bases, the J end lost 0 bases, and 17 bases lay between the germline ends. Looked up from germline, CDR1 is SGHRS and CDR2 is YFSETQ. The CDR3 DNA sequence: TGCGCCAGCAGCACAGGGACGCTATCTCTCTCTGGAAACACCATATATTTT. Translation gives CASSTGTLSLSGNTIYF.

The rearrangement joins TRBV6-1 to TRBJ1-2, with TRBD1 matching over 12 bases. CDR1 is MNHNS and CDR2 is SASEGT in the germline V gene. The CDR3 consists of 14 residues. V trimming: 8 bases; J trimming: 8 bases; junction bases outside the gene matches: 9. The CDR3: CASGPGQGAGGYTF. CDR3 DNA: TGTGCCAGCGGACCGGGACAGGGGGCTGGGGGCTACACCTTC.

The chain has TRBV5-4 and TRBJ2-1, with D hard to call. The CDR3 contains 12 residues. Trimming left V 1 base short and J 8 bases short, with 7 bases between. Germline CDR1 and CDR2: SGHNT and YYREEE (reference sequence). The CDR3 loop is CASSLWDDEQFF. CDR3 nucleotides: TGTGCCAGCAGCTTGTGGGATGATGAGCAGTTCTTC. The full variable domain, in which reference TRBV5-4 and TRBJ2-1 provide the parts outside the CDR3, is ETGVTQSPTHLIKTRGQQVTLRCSSQSGHNTVSWYQQALGQGPQFIFQYYREEENGRGNFPPRFSGLQFPNYSSELNVNALELDDSALYLCASSLWDDEQFFGPGTRLTVL.

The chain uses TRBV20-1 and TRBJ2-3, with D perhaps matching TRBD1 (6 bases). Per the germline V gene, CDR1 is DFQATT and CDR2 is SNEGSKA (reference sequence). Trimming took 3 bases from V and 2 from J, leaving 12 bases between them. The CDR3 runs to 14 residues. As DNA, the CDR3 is TGCAGTGCTAGGTTGGACAGCTTCACAGATACGCAGTATTTT. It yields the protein CSARLDSFTDTQYF.

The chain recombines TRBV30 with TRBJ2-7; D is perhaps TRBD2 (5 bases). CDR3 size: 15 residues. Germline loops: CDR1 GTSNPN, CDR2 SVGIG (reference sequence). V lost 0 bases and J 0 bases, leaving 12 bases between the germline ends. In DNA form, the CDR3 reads TGTGCCTGGAGTGTAGAGAGGGCCAGCTCCTACGAGCAGTACTTC. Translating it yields CAWSVERASSYEQYF. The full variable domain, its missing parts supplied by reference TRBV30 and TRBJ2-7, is SQTIHQWPATLVQPVGSPLSLECTVEGTSNPNLYWYRQAAGRGLQLLFYSVGIGQISSEVPQNLSASRPQDRQFILSSKKLLLSDSGFYLCAWSVERASSYEQYFGPGTRLTVT.

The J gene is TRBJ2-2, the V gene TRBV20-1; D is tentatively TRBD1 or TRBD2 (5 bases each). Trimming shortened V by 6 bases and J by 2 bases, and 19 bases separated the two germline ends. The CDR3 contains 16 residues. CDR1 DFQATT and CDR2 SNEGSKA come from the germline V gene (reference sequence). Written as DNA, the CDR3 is TGCAGTGCATGGGACCTCGCCCTCGTAAACACCGGGGAGCTGTTTTTT. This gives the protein CSAWDLALVNTGELFF.

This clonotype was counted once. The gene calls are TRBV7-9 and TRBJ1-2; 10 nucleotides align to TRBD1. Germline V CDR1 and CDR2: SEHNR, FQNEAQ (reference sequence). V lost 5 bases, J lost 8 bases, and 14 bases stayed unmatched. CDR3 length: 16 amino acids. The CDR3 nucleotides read TGTGCCAGCAGCCAGGCGACCGGGACAGGGGACTTCGGCTACACCTTC. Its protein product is CASSQATGTGDFGYTF.

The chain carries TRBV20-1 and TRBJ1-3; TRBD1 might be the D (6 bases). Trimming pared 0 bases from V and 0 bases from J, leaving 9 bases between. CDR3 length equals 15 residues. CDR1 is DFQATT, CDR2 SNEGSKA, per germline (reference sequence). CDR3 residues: CSARDGGNSGNTIYF. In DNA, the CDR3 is TGCAGTGCTAGAGATGGGGGCAACTCTGGAAACACCATATATTTT.

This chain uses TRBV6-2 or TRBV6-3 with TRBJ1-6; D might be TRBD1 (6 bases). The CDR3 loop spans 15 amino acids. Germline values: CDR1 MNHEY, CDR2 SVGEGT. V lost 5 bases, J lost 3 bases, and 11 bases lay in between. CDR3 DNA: TGTGCCAGCAGTCGACAGGAGGTCTATAATTCACCCCTCCACTTT. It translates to CASSRQEVYNSPLHF.

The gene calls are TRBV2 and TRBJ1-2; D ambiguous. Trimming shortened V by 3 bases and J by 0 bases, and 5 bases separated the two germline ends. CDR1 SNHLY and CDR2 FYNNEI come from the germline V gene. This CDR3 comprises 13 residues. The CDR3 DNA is TGTGCCAGCAGTGACAGTTCTAACTATGGCTACACCTTC. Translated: CASSDSSNYGYTF.

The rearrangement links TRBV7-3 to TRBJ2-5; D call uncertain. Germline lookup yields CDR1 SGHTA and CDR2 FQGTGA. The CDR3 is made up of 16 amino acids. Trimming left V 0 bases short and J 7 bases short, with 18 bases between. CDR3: CASSLTKPPLGGTQYF. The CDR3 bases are TGTGCCAGCAGCTTAACGAAGCCCCCACTGGGCGGGACCCAGTACTTC.

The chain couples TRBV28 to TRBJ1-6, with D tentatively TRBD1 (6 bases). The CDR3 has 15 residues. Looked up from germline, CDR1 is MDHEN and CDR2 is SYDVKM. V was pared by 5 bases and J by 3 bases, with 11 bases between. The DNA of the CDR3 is TGTGCCAGCAGTCCGCAGGGGTACTATAATTCACCCCTCCACTTT. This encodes CASSPQGYYNSPLHF.

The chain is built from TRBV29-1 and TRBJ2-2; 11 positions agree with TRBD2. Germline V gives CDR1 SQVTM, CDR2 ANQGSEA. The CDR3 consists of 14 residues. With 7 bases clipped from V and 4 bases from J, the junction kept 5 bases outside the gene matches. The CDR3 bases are TGCAGCGCCCTAGGACTAGCGGGCACCGGGGAGCTGTTTTTT. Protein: CSALGLAGTGELFF.

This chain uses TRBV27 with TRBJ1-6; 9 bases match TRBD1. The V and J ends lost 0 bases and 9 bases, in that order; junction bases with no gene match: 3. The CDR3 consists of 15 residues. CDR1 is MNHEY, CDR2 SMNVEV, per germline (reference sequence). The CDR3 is CASSLSWDRVSPLHF. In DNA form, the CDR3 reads TGTGCCAGCAGTTTATCGTGGGACAGGGTTTCACCCCTCCACTTT.

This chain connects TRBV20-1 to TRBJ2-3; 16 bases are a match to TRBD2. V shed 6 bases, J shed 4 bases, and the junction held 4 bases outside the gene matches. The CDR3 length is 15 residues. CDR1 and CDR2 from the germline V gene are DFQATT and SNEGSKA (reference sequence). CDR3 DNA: TGCAGTGCCCGGGGGACTAGCGGGGGGGCAGATACGCAGTATTTT. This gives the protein CSARGTSGGADTQYF.

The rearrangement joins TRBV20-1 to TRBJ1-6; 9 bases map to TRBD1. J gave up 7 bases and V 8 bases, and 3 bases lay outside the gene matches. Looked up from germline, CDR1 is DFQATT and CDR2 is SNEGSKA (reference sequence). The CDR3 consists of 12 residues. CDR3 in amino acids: CSLGQGNSPLHF. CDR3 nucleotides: TGCAGTTTAGGACAGGGGAATTCACCCCTCCACTTT.

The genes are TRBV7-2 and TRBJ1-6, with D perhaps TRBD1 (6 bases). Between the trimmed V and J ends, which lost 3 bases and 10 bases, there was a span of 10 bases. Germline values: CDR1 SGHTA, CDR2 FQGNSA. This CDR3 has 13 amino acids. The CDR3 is CASSFHRDSPLHF. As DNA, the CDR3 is TGTGCCAGCAGCTTCCACAGGGACTCACCCCTCCACTTT.

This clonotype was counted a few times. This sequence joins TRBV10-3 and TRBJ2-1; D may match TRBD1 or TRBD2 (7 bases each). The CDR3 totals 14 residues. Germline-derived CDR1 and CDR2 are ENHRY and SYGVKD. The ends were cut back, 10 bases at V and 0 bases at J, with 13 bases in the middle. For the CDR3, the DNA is TGTGCCACAGGGAGGGACAGCTCCTACAATGAGCAGTTCTTC. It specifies CATGRDSSYNEQFF.